The 10 T cell receptor beta chains given below trace back to one sample, sequenced in a study of shared clonotypes between healthy human individuals. Sequencing used immunoSEQ multiplex PCR; TCRdb keeps in-frame clones, though not all of them. The sample contains about a million clones, roughly 80% of which appear only once. Sequenced sample: memory CD4+ T cells from PBMCs. The subset denotes: CD45RA-negative fraction. The receptors originated from a man between 18 and 35 years old in good health. Some clones in this sample may be carry-over from other donors' samples.

This clone appeared a few times. This sample includes further DNA sequences coding for the same CDR3. This sequence joins TRBV10-3 and TRBJ2-5; TRBD1 might be the D (6 bases). Germline lookup yields CDR1 ENHRY and CDR2 SYGVKD. V gave up 6 bases and J gave up 0 bases, with 8 bases separating them. The CDR3 length is 13 residues. CDR3 DNA sequence: TGTGCCATCAGGGACAGTAACCAAGAGACCCAGTACTTC. Residues: CAIRDSNQETQYF.

Notes on this clone: A junction boundary mismatches the germline segment, possibly from a read error. The V and J genes are TRBV6-5 and TRBJ1-2; D gene unclear. This CDR3 contains 13 residues. Per the germline V gene, CDR1 is MNHEY and CDR2 is SVGAGI. DNA of the CDR3: TGTGCCAGCAGTAACTCCATGGTGTATGGCTACACCTTC. Translation: CASSNSMVYGYTF.

This rearrangement joins TRBV15 to TRBJ2-7; 10 bases align to TRBD2. Germline-derived CDR1 and CDR2 are LNHNV and YYDKDF (reference sequence). This CDR3 is 14 amino acids long. Unmatched junction bases numbered 3, after V lost 7 bases and J lost 0 bases. In DNA form, the CDR3 reads TGTGCCACCAAGCGGGAGGGGAGCTCCTACGAGCAGTACTTC. Translated, it gives CATKREGSSYEQYF. Filled out from reference TRBV15 and TRBJ2-7, the complete variable domain reads DAMVIQNPRYQVTQFGKPVTLSCSQTLNHNVMYWYQQKSSQAPKLLFHYYDKDFNNEADTPDNFQSRRPNTSFCFLDIRSPGLGDTAMYLCATKREGSSYEQYFGPGTRLTVT.

Notes on this clone: This specimen includes other DNA sequences encoding the same CDR3. The chain couples TRBV5-1 to TRBJ2-3; possibly TRBD1 or TRBD2 for D (5 bases each). The CDR3 consists of 13 residues. The V gene lost 5 bases and the J gene lost 1 base, with 8 bases spanning the gap. Looked up from germline, CDR1 is SGHRS and CDR2 is YFSETQ. CDR3 sequence reads: CASSGTGTDTQYF. The CDR3 nucleotides read TGCGCCAGCAGTGGGACGGGCACAGATACGCAGTATTTT.

The chain uses TRBV29-1 and TRBJ2-5, with 12 bases that match TRBD1. J was trimmed by 11 bases and V by 6 bases; bases with no gene match: 19. The CDR3 covers 16 residues. Germline V gives CDR1 SQVTM, CDR2 ANQGSEA. Written as DNA, the CDR3 is TGCAGCGTCACAGGGACAGGGGGCCAGAGGTGGGAAGAGCAGTACTTC. This encodes CSVTGTGGQRWEEQYF.

Here the CDR3 reads CATSRGRASGNYEQYF. The CDR3 nucleotides read TGTGCCACCAGCAGAGGTAGGGCTAGCGGGAATTACGAGCAGTACTTC. The chain combines TRBV15 with TRBJ2-7; 9 bases agree with TRBD2. Trimming took 1 base from V and 4 from J; bases not matched to a gene: 8. Per germline, CDR1 LNHNV and CDR2 YYDKDF (reference sequence). This CDR3 comprises 16 residues.

In DNA form, the CDR3 reads TGTGCCAGCAGCTTAGGTAGCGGGAGTCGGGAGACCCAGTACTTC. Its translation is CASSLGSGSRETQYF. This chain joins TRBV7-2 and TRBJ2-5, with TRBD2 matching over 9 bases. J gave up 5 bases and V 1 base, and 5 bases lay outside the gene matches. The CDR3 consists of 15 residues. Germline loops: CDR1 SGHTA, CDR2 FQGNSA. Supplemented by reference TRBV7-2 and TRBJ2-5, the full variable domain reads GAGVSQSPSNKVTEKGKDVELRCDPISGHTALYWYRQSLGQGLEFLIYFQGNSAPDKSGLPSDRFSAERTGGSVSTLTIQRTQQEDSAVYLCASSLGSGSRETQYFGPGTRLLVL.

About this clone: Being one base from a much bigger clone, this may be a read error. The same CDR3 is also encoded by other DNA sequences in this sample. V gene TRBV28 combines with J gene TRBJ1-1, with a weak D call TRBD1 (6 bases). The CDR3 loop spans 14 amino acids. Germline values: CDR1 MDHEN, CDR2 SYDVKM. As DNA, the CDR3 is TGTGCCAGCAGTGCCGGGACATCGAACACTGAAGCCTTCTTT. It codes for CASSAGTSNTEAFF.

This sequence joins TRBV4-3 and TRBJ2-1; D may be TRBD1 (5 bases). Per germline, CDR1 LGHNA and CDR2 YSLEER. V dropped 0 bases and J dropped 6 bases, with 9 bases sitting between them. The CDR3 extends over 14 amino acids. The CDR3 DNA is TGCGCCAGCAGCCAAGACCCTAGGGGCAATGAGCAGTTCTTC. Its translation is CASSQDPRGNEQFF.

This clone was seen a few times. The rearrangement joins TRBV28 to TRBJ2-3; 8 positions agree with TRBD2. This CDR3 contains 16 residues. Germline CDR1 and CDR2: MDHEN and SYDVKM. With V trimmed by 3 bases and J by 6 bases, 11 bases remained unmatched. This chain's CDR3 is CASSLRSGSGTDTQYF. The CDR3 nucleotides read TGTGCCAGCAGTTTGCGTTCCGGTAGCGGGACCGATACGCAGTATTTT.